Listed below are T cell receptor beta chains from one sample, sequenced in a study of response to subunit inactivated influenza vaccine. One entry per CDR3 protein results from TCRdb running MiXCR on the RT-PCR reads. The sample lists over 650,000 distinct CDR3 sequences, approximately 17% occurring once. The input for sequencing was PBMCs from blood, taken about 5 days after vaccination. The receptors here all came from a man aged 50 to 60 who received an inactivated influenza vaccine. CDR3s include the opening cysteine and the closing phenylalanine or tryptophan. D genes are given only for firm matches. Part of the rows lack a size; the others show once, few, many or a class for expanded clones.

NA,TRBV11-3,TRBD2,TRBJ2-1,CASSLAGRREQFF,TGTGCCAGCAGCCTAGCGGGGAGGCGAGAGCAGTTCTTC
once,TRBV20-1,TRBD2,TRBJ2-2,CSARDKRGATGELFF,TGCAGTGCTAGAGATAAGCGGGGGGCAACCGGGGAGCTGTTTTTT
few,TRBV28,NA,TRBJ2-7,CASSLAPGPYEQYF,TGTGCCAGCAGTTTAGCGCCCGGCCCCTACGAGCAGTACTTC
NA,TRBV12-3/TRBV12-4,NA,TRBJ2-7,CASATQGPAYEQYF,TGTGCCAGTGCCACCCAGGGGCCTGCCTACGAGCAGTACTTC
NA,TRBV12-3/TRBV12-4,NA,TRBJ2-7,CASSSDWSYEQYF,TGTGCCAGCAGCTCGGACTGGTCCTACGAGCAGTACTTC
few,TRBV10-3,TRBD1,TRBJ2-7,CAISGDRAYEQYF,TGTGCCATCAGTGGTGACAGGGCCTACGAGCAGTACTTC
few,TRBV4-2,NA,TRBJ2-1,CASSQDLGGMYEQFF,TGTGCCAGCAGCCAAGATCTAGGAGGGATGTATGAGCAGTTCTTC
NA,TRBV7-4,TRBD1,TRBJ2-3,CASSQGQASTDTQYF,TGTGCCAGCAGCCAAGGACAGGCGAGCACAGATACGCAGTATTTT
many,TRBV12-3/TRBV12-4,NA,TRBJ2-5,CASSFVSPETQYF,TGTGCCAGCAGTTTTGTGTCACCAGAGACCCAGTACTTC
many,TRBV5-1,NA,TRBJ2-1,CASSLGGTDNEKQFF,TGCGCCAGCAGCTTGGGCGGGACAGACAATGAAAAGCAGTTCTTC
few,TRBV10-3,NA,TRBJ2-7,CAISESIRYEQYF,TGTGCCATCAGTGAGTCGATTAGATACGAGCAGTACTTC
few,TRBV7-2,TRBD2,TRBJ2-7,CASSTAGTAASYEQYF,TGTGCCAGCAGCACAGCGGGGACGGCGGCCTCCTACGAGCAGTACTTC
few,TRBV4-3,NA,TRBJ1-6,CASSQDLLVQTNSPLHF,TGCGCCAGCAGCCAAGATCTTCTCGTACAGACTAATTCACCCCTCCACTTT
many,TRBV6-1,TRBD1,TRBJ1-5,CASSLDREIQPQHF,TGTGCCAGCAGCCTAGACAGGGAAATTCAGCCCCAGCATTTT
few,TRBV7-2,NA,TRBJ2-3,CASSLELYTQYF,TGTGCCAGCAGCTTAGAACTATATACGCAGTATTTT
NA,TRBV20-1,NA,TRBJ1-6,CSAKRRPAGNSPLHF,TGCAGTGCTAAACGACGTCCTGCAGGAAATTCACCCCTCCACTTT
many,TRBV6-5,TRBD2,TRBJ2-2,CASSYLGLGDGELFF,TGTGCCAGCAGCTACTTGGGACTAGGGGACGGGGAGCTGTTTTTT
few,TRBV15,NA,TRBJ1-1,CATSKNDRNTEAFF,TGTGCCACCAGCAAGAATGACAGGAACACTGAAGCTTTCTTT
NA,TRBV5-6,NA,TRBJ2-2,CASSFSITGELFF,TGTGCCAGCAGCTTTTCTATCACCGGGGAGCTGTTTTTT
NA,TRBV29-1,NA,TRBJ2-7,CSVRLRQGLEQYF,TGCAGCGTACGCCTTCGGCAGGGCTTAGAGCAGTACTTC
NA,TRBV20-1,NA,TRBJ2-1,CSARVYLQSRYNEQFF,TGCAGTGCTAGAGTCTACCTACAGTCTCGCTACAATGAGCAGTTCTTC
NA,TRBV10-1,NA,TRBJ2-2,CATKGSGTGELFF,TGCGCCACCAAAGGCAGTGGGACCGGGGAGCTGTTTTTT
few,TRBV6-1,TRBD1,TRBJ1-3,CASSPTRDSVFSGNTIYF,TGTGCCAGCAGCCCCACCCGGGACAGCGTCTTCTCTGGAAACACCATATATTTT
NA,TRBV4-2,TRBD2,TRBJ2-7,CASSQDRSGAGVSYEQYF,TGTGCCAGCAGCCAAGATCGGAGCGGGGCGGGAGTTTCCTACGAGCAGTACTTC
NA,TRBV5-1,TRBD1,TRBJ2-1,CASSQRQGTGNEQFF,TGCGCCAGCAGCCAAAGACAGGGCACCGGGAATGAGCAGTTCTTC
NA,TRBV6-2/TRBV6-3,NA,TRBJ1-1,CASSPPGFDNTEAFF,TGTGCCAGCAGTCCGCCGGGGTTCGACAATACTGAAGCTTTCTTT
few,TRBV20-1,TRBD2,TRBJ2-7,CSARTSGRDRRSEQYF,TGCAGTGCCAGGACTAGCGGGAGGGACCGACGAAGCGAGCAGTACTTC
NA,TRBV11-1,NA,TRBJ2-1,CASSLAFGGGDSSYNEQFF,TGTGCCAGCAGCTTAGCCTTCGGGGGAGGGGACAGCTCCTACAATGAGCAGTTCTTC
NA,TRBV11-3,TRBD2,TRBJ2-1,CASSYAGTSGYNEQFF,TGTGCCAGCAGTTACGCCGGGACTAGCGGATACAATGAGCAGTTCTTC
few,TRBV9,NA,TRBJ2-7,CASSVGSRDEQYF,TGTGCCAGCAGCGTAGGCTCTCGGGACGAGCAGTACTTC
few,TRBV20-1,NA,TRBJ2-5,CSARDYTLLETQYF,TGCAGTGCTAGAGATTATACCTTGTTGGAGACCCAGTACTTC
NA,TRBV5-1,TRBD2,TRBJ2-1,CASSLGGGPNNEQFF,TGCGCCAGCAGCTTAGGCGGGGGGCCGAACAATGAGCAGTTCTTC
NA,TRBV11-3,NA,TRBJ2-3,CASSFNWADTQYF,TGTGCCAGCAGCTTTAACTGGGCAGATACGCAGTATTTT
few,TRBV11-1,NA,TRBJ2-1,CASSLVLQGVRETYNEQFF,TGTGCCAGCAGCTTAGTTCTGCAGGGTGTTAGGGAGACCTACAATGAGCAGTTCTTC
NA,TRBV7-2,NA,TRBJ2-7,CASSPVWSGFYEQYF,TGTGCCAGCAGCCCAGTTTGGTCGGGGTTCTACGAGCAGTACTTC
few,TRBV4-3,NA,TRBJ2-1,CASSQDKGDSLYNEQFF,TGCGCCAGCAGCCAAGATAAGGGGGATTCGCTATACAATGAGCAGTTCTTC
NA,TRBV7-2,NA,TRBJ1-1,CASSLAHARMDTEAFF,TGTGCCAGCAGCTTAGCGCATGCAAGGATGGACACTGAAGCTTTCTTT
few,TRBV12-3/TRBV12-4,NA,TRBJ2-3,CASSLSEADTQYF,TGTGCCAGCAGTTTATCGGAGGCAGATACGCAGTATTTT
few,TRBV5-1,TRBD2,TRBJ2-3,CASSRRLAEPTDTQYF,TGCGCCAGCAGTCGGAGACTAGCGGAACCCACAGATACGCAGTATTTT
NA,TRBV12-3/TRBV12-4,NA,TRBJ2-2,CASSYRVEAGELFF,TGTGCCAGCAGTTACAGGGTAGAGGCCGGGGAGCTGTTTTTT
few,TRBV19,TRBD1,TRBJ1-5,CASSMDRGLGNQPQHF,TGTGCCAGTAGTATGGACAGGGGGCTGGGCAATCAGCCCCAGCATTTT
NA,TRBV10-3,NA,TRBJ2-3,CAISVERGDGTDTQYF,TGTGCCATCAGTGTAGAAAGAGGGGATGGCACAGATACGCAGTATTTT
few,TRBV10-3,TRBD2,TRBJ2-1,CASSGVGNEQFF,TGTGCCTCTAGCGGGGTGGGCAATGAGCAGTTCTTC
few,TRBV5-1,TRBD1,TRBJ2-7,CASSPTGAYEQYF,TGCGCCAGCAGCCCGACAGGGGCCTACGAGCAGTACTTC
NA,TRBV20-1,NA,TRBJ1-6,CSARPHQGGNSPLHF,TGCAGTGCTCGGCCTCATCAGGGAGGGAATTCACCCCTCCACTTT
NA,TRBV12-3/TRBV12-4,NA,TRBJ1-4,CASSLKGLNEKLFF,TGTGCCAGCAGTTTAAAGGGGTTGAATGAAAAACTGTTTTTT
NA,TRBV6-1,NA,TRBJ1-2,CASSSQTYGYTF,TGTGCCAGCAGTTCTCAGACCTATGGCTACACCTTC
NA,TRBV4-3,NA,TRBJ1-1,CASSQQQGRAEAFF,TGCGCCAGCAGCCAGCAACAGGGTAGGGCTGAAGCTTTCTTT
many,TRBV5-1,NA,TRBJ1-1,CASRVGRSMNTEAFF,TGCGCCAGCAGAGTTGGCCGAAGCATGAACACTGAAGCTTTCTTT
few,TRBV5-4,TRBD2,TRBJ2-2,CASSFKTSGDTGELFF,TGTGCCAGCAGCTTCAAGACTAGCGGGGACACCGGGGAGCTGTTTTTT
NA,TRBV20-1,NA,TRBJ1-6,CSAQPGTDYNSPLHF,TGCAGTGCTCAACCGGGGACCGATTATAATTCACCCCTCCACTTT
NA,TRBV7-6,NA,TRBJ2-2,CASSLGQGTVGELFF,TGTGCCAGCAGCTTAGGTCAGGGCACGGTCGGGGAGCTGTTTTTT
many,TRBV7-9,NA,TRBJ2-2,CASSLLTGELFF,TGTGCCAGCAGCTTACTCACCGGGGAGCTGTTTTTT
NA,TRBV10-3,TRBD1,TRBJ2-2,CAIKGQGDTGELFF,TGTGCCATCAAGGGACAGGGTGACACCGGGGAGCTGTTTTTT
many,TRBV7-2,NA,TRBJ2-1,CASSPGPNRDEQFF,TGTGCCAGCAGCCCGGGCCCCAATCGGGATGAGCAGTTCTTC
few,TRBV4-3,TRBD2,TRBJ2-1,CASSSEGGGRAEQFF,TGCGCCAGCAGCTCAGAAGGGGGCGGGAGGGCTGAGCAGTTCTTC
few,TRBV6-1,NA,TRBJ2-7,CATSLDSSYEQYF,TGTGCCACCTCATTGGACAGCTCCTACGAGCAGTACTTC
NA,TRBV12-3/TRBV12-4,NA,TRBJ1-2,CASSSGPGNYGYTF,TGTGCCAGCAGTTCAGGCCCCGGGAACTATGGCTACACCTTC
few,TRBV5-1,TRBD1,TRBJ2-7,CASSPISDRAYEQYF,TGCGCCAGCAGCCCGATCTCAGACAGGGCCTACGAGCAGTACTTC